This TCR beta chain emerged from a study of blood T cell repertoires in COVID-19. Study at large: COVID-19 samples, acute and convalescent, were from the United States, Italy and Spain. T cells, B-cell-depleted T cells, or PBMCs provided the cDNA or gDNA that served as material.

This study enrolled people aged about 18 to 90 from around 26 US geographic areas. Researchers sorted participants into cohorts using their self-reported clinical history. Clones were read by immunoSEQ multiplex PCR, and TCRdb kept only the in-frame ones, dropping some. This sample has 80,000 to 130,000 clones; 80% to 90% occur once, and the top ten carry less than 3.5%. Deletions cut 4 bases from V and 3 bases from J, with 10 bases between. Germline V gives CDR1 SGHTA, CDR2 FQGTGA. The CDR3 is 14 amino acids. What was sequenced was PBMCs or T cells enriched from blood (not recorded which). The TCR comes from a woman aged 45 to 65 who had recovered from COVID-19. This chain links TRBV7-3 with TRBJ2-1, with a possible D match to TRBD1 (6 bases). CDR3 sequence: CASSSTGIYNEQFF. Written as DNA, the CDR3 is TGTGCCAGCAGCTCTACAGGGATCTACAATGAGCAGTTCTTC.